This T cell receptor beta chain is drawn from a study of shared clonotypes between healthy human individuals. Study results and caveats: Clonotypes shared by all four sorted-subset donors had higher generation probabilities than non-shared clonotypes.

Sorted-subset replicate PCRs used about 190 ng of genomic DNA. This amount corresponded to approximately 30,000 T cell genomes. TCRdb keeps only in-frame clones here, not all; method: immunoSEQ multiplex PCR. The data contain about 2 million clones, roughly 95% of them singletons. Terminally differentiated effector memory CD45RA+ cells were left out of the naive CD8 fraction, which was CD45RO-negative and positively selected for CCR7. Concerning this clone itself: Its antigen is as yet unknown.

The receptor comes from a man aged 18 to 29 in good health. Sequenced: naive CD8+ T cells sorted from blood.

The CDR3 nucleotides read TGCGCCAGCAGCCCCACTTCTCCGAACACTGAAGCTTTCTTT. Protein product: CASSPTSPNTEAFF. The genes are TRBV4-1 and TRBJ1-1; the D is unclear. CDR3 length: 14 residues. Trimming left V 4 bases short and J 1 base short, with 10 bases between. Germline loops: CDR1 MGHRA, CDR2 YSYEKL.